Detailed here is one T cell receptor (beta chain). The target antigen is unknown. This CDR3 is 15 amino acids long. V was trimmed by 4 bases and J by 0 bases, leaving 14 bases between them. CDR1 and CDR2 from the germline V gene are SGHRS and YFSETQ. Expressed TCRB transcripts were sequenced because the entire RNA isolate underwent reverse transcription. Clones were read by immunoSEQ multiplex PCR, and TCRdb kept only the in-frame ones, dropping some. The data hold hundreds of thousands of clones, with 15% observed a single time. This entry is derived from a study of beta chain features in type 1 diabetes. Points from the study as a whole: In every one of the four CD4+ subsets, TCRB CDR3s were moderately but significantly shorter in Type 1 diabetes patients.

This chain links TRBV5-1 with TRBJ2-7, with D possibly being TRBD1 (5 bases). The sample consisted of naive CD4+ T cells from blood. The sequence was collected from a man between 18 and 29 years old with type 1 diabetes. The CDR3 DNA sequence: TGCGCCAGCAGCCCGGCGCAGGGTTTCTCCTACGAGCAGTACTTC. It yields the protein CASSPAQGFSYEQYF.